The clone carrying this TCR beta chain was counted between two and nine times. Antigen specificity is unknown. Researchers used the Oncomine TCR Beta short-read assay to sequence DNA from cultured CD4+ T cells. TCRdb independently ran MiXCR on the PCR reads; one entry per CDR3 protein. The data show 15,000 to 19,000 distinct CDR3 sequences, 45% to 65% seen once. There are 13 residues in the CDR3. Germline V CDR1 and CDR2: SGHTA, FQGTGA. Unmatched junction bases numbered 0, after V lost 2 bases and J lost 9 bases. This specimen belongs to a study of vaccination and CD4 T cells after COVID-19. At the level of the study: Overlapping spike pools from SARS-CoV-2 and HCoV-NL63, HCoV-OC43 and HCoV-229E served as culture stimuli.

The sample's treatment: roughly nine-day PBMC culture with coronavirus spike peptide pools or control peptides (ViraFEST assay). TCRs were sequenced by ViraFEST after antigen-specific T cells had been expanded with peptide pools. This sequence originates from a human donor who had recovered from COVID-19. The chain is built from TRBV7-3 and TRBJ1-6, with 8 nucleotides matching TRBD1. Sequenced material: CD4+ T cells from blood, cultured in vitro. The CDR3 loop reads CASSLDRGSPLHF. As DNA, the CDR3 is TGTGCCAGCAGCTTAGACAGGGGTTCACCCCTCCACTTT.